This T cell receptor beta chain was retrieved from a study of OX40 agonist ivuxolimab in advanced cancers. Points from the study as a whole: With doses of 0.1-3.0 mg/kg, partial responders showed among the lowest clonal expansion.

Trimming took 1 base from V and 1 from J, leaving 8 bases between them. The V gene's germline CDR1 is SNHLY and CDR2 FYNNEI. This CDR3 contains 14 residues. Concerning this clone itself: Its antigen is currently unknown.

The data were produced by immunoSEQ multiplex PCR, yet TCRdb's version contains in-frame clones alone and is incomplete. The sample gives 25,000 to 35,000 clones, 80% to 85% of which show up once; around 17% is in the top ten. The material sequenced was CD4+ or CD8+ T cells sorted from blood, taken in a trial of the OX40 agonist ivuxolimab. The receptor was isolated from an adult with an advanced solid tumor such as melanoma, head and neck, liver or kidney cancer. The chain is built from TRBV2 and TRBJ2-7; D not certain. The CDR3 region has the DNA TGTGCCAGCAGTGAAGTCGGCAGTTCCTACGAGCAGTACTTC. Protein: CASSEVGSSYEQYF. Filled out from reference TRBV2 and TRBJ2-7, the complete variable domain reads EPEVTQTPSHQVTQMGQEVILRCVPISNHLYFYWYRQILGQKVEFLVSFYNNEISEKSEIFDDQFSVERPDGSNFTLKIRSTKLEDSAMYFCASSEVGSSYEQYFGPGTRLTVT.